This TCR beta chain is from a study of cytomegalovirus exposure and HLA in healthy donors. Primers included in the PCR were 60 Vbeta and 13 Jbeta primers. Authors' analysis steps: A later analysis counted about 80 million unique TCR beta chains, some 12 million shared. Generated by immunoSEQ multiplex PCR, the TCRdb table keeps only in-frame clones and is missing some. V and J calls and clone size are as listed in that table; D and trimming were resolved from the DNA. This sample has roughly 130,000 clones, with 80% found just once. Whole-study findings and limits: CMV antigen specificity was confirmed in vitro for a few CMV-associated chains. High specificity and sensitivity for cytomegalovirus status were reported for the classifier.

V was pared by 3 bases and J by 4 bases, with 10 bases of the junction left unmatched. The CDR3 totals 16 residues. Germline V gene data show CDR1 as SGDLS and CDR2 as YYNGEE. Details on this clone: No antigen is known for it.

The receptor's source is a male donor in good health and CMV-seropositive. The J gene is TRBJ2-1, the V gene TRBV9; 7 bases agree with TRBD2. The sample taken for sequencing was PBMCs. CDR3 in amino acids: CASSGRMGGPYNEQFF. The CDR3, as DNA: TGTGCCAGCAGCGGCCGTATGGGAGGGCCTTACAATGAGCAGTTCTTC.